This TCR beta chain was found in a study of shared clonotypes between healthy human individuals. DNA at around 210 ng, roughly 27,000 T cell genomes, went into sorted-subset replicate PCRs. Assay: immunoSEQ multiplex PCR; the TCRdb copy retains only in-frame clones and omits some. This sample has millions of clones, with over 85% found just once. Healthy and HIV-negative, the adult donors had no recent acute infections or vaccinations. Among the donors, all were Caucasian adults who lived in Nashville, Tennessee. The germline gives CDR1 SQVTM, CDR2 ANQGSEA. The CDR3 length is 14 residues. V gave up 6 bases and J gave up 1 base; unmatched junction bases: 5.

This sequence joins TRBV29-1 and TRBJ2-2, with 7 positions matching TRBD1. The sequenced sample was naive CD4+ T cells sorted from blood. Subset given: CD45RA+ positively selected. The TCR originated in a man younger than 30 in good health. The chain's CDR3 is CSVVDRENTGELFF. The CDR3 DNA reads TGCAGCGTGGTCGACAGGGAGAACACCGGGGAGCTGTTTTTT.